What follows are 28 T cell receptor beta chains derived from one specimen sequenced in a study of tumor and adjacent non-tumor tissue in lung cancer. The template was RNA from unsorted bulk tissue. Three rounds of nested PCR, following a modified ARM-PCR protocol, produced the TCRbeta library. TCRdb redid the calling of the multiplex PCR reads with MiXCR, one entry per CDR3 protein. The data hold roughly 200,000 distinct CDR3 sequences, with about 71% observed a single time. The sequencing sample was made of lung tumor tissue. These receptors were obtained from a man in his sixties with non-small cell lung cancer.

A few counts support this clonotype. The rearrangement joins TRBV12-3 or TRBV12-4 to TRBJ2-2; D not resolved. Trimming stripped 5 bases from V and 1 base from J, with 8 bases between. The CDR3 has 14 residues. The DNA for the CDR3 is TGTGCCAGCAGTGTTGACCAGAACACCGGGGAGCTGTTTTTT. Amino acids: CASSVDQNTGELFF.

Regarding this clonotype: The conserved phenylalanine or tryptophan is not found at the CDR3 terminus, so this likely reflects a read error. The V gene is TRBV10-2, the J gene TRBJ2-5; D not certain. In germline, CDR1 is WSHSY, CDR2 SAAADI. V gave up 3 bases and J gave up 3 bases, with 8 bases separating them. The CDR3 is 13 amino acids. The CDR3 nucleotides are TGCGCCAGCAGTGAAAGACGCAAAGAGACCCAGTACTCC. Residues: CASSERRKETQYS.

This clonotype was observed many times. The rearrangement links TRBV20-1 to TRBJ2-3; D not resolved. The V end was cut by 6 bases, the J end by 7 bases, with 8 bases between. Germline CDR1 is DFQATT and CDR2 is SNEGSKA (reference sequence). The CDR3 covers 10 residues. Here the CDR3 reads CSALFHTQYF. The CDR3 DNA reads TGCAGTGCCCTATTCCATACGCAGTATTTT.

This clonotype was seen ten or more times. This chain uses TRBV10-3 with TRBJ1-1; D ambiguous. Trimming removed 2 bases at V and 5 bases at J, with 6 bases between. This CDR3 comprises 12 residues. Germline-derived CDR1 and CDR2 are ENHRY and SYGVKD. The CDR3 DNA is TGTGCCATCAGTGAGCCGGGGACTGAAGCTTTCTTT. It translates to CAISEPGTEAFF.

The V call is TRBV9, the J call TRBJ1-6, with 8 nucleotides matching TRBD1. V trimming: 8 bases; J trimming: 8 bases; junction bases outside the gene matches: 9. CDR1 is SGDLS, CDR2 YYNGEE, per germline. This CDR3 has 14 amino acids. The CDR3 nucleotides read TGTGCCAGAAGCCCGGGACAGGCGTATTCACCCCTCCACTTT. Residues: CARSPGQAYSPLHF.

With regard to this clonotype: A read error may be the cause here, since a much bigger clone is one base away. This chain joins TRBV20-1 and TRBJ1-2; D not resolved. The germline V gene has CDR1 DFQATT and CDR2 SNEGSKA (reference sequence). Trimming cost V 5 bases and J 1 base, with 17 bases left between them. This CDR3 region has 15 residues. The CDR3 nucleotides read TGCAGTGCTGAGAGAGGGTTTCCCCTTAACTATGGCTACACCTTC. Amino acid sequence: CSAERGFPLNYGYTF.

In its sample, this clonotype was seen once. One junction end does not reproduce the germline sequence, and a read error may be involved. The chain joins TRBV11-2 to TRBJ2-1; maybe TRBD2 (7 bases). The CDR3 consists of 13 residues. CDR1 and CDR2 from the germline V gene are SGHAT and FQNNGV. CDR3 coding DNA: TGTGCCAGCTGCTTAGGGGGGGGCGATGAGCAGTTCTTC. Its protein is CASCLGGGDEQFF.

This clonotype occurred once. One end of the junction is discordant with germline, which a read error may explain. Here the CDR3 DNA reads TGTGTCAGCAACGAGAGAGGCTACTTGGAGACCCAGTACTTC. This encodes CVSNERGYLETQYF. The chain links TRBV6-1 to TRBJ2-5; D ambiguous. CDR3 size: 14 residues. Germline lookup yields CDR1 MNHNS and CDR2 SASEGT.

To note about this clonotype: As the CDR3 is not closed by the conserved phenylalanine or tryptophan, this likely results from a read error. The limits of the CDR3 on the DNA are not certain, so only TCRdb's listed CDR3 is given. The chain joins TRBV4-2 to TRBJ1-2; no check of the table's D call, TRBD1, against the DNA was made. CDR1 and CDR2 (germline): LGHNA, YNFKEQ. The CDR3 adds up to 17 amino acids, both ends counted. The CDR3 region is CASSQGTGGAFIEDHTL.

The chain joins TRBV5-1 to TRBJ2-1; D unclear. This CDR3 has 16 amino acids. V lost 4 bases to trimming and J lost 0 bases, with 14 bases between them. Per germline, CDR1 SGHRS and CDR2 YFSETQ. The CDR3 is CASSLASGSSYNEQFF. CDR3 DNA: TGCGCCAGCAGCCTGGCTTCAGGAAGCTCCTACAATGAGCAGTTCTTC.

The rearrangement links TRBV12-3 or TRBV12-4 to TRBJ1-2; D is unclear. The CDR3 consists of 12 residues. Trimming removed 3 bases at V and 8 bases at J, with 10 bases between. CDR3 loop: CASSFGRQGYTF. The CDR3 nucleotides read TGTGCCAGCAGTTTCGGGAGGCAGGGCTACACCTTC.

This clonotype showed up just a few times. The junction differs from germline at one of its ends, possibly a read error. The V gene is TRBV18, the J gene TRBJ1-3; maybe TRBD1 (5 bases). Germline V gives CDR1 KGHSH, CDR2 LQKENI. CDR3 length: 16 amino acids. The CDR3 is CTSSPGLSNSGNTIYF. In nucleotides, the CDR3 is TGTACCAGCTCACCGGGGCTCTCAAACTCTGGAAACACCATATATTTT.

About this clonotype itself: Mismatch with germline at one junction end may stem from a read error. V gene TRBV10-3 combines with J gene TRBJ2-3; D is perhaps TRBD1 (7 bases). CDR1 and CDR2 (germline): ENHRY, SYGVKD. CDR3 length equals 16 residues. CDR3 loop: CAISEGQGDFTDTQYF. CDR3 in DNA: TGTGCGATCAGTGAGGGGCAGGGGGACTTCACAGATACGCAGTATTTT.

Remarks on this clonotype: One end of the junction does not line up with germline, which may come from a read error. The genes are TRBV6-5 and TRBJ2-7, with D possibly matching TRBD2 (6 bases). The germline CDR1 and CDR2 sequences are MNHEY and SVGAGI. The CDR3 has 15 amino acids. The CDR3 loop is CASSYPSDYSYGQYF. CDR3 sequence (DNA): TGTGCCAGCAGTTACCCTTCGGACTATTCCTACGGGCAGTACTTC.

CDR3 coding DNA: TGTGCCAGCAGCTTATGGTACTCAACTTCTGGGACCCAGTACTTC. Its protein is CASSLWYSTSGTQYF. J is TRBJ2-5 and V is TRBV11-2; no clear D gene. The germline V gene has CDR1 SGHAT and CDR2 FQNNGV. This CDR3 spans 15 amino acids. Trimming took off 2 bases at V and 7 bases at J, with 17 bases between the two ends.

This clonotype was detected many times. The chain is built from TRBV12-3 or TRBV12-4 and TRBJ2-7, with D perhaps TRBD1 (6 bases). The V end lost 5 bases, the J end lost 4 bases, and 12 bases lay between the germline ends. The CDR3 consists of 13 residues. The CDR3 DNA reads TGTGCCAGCAGTCCCGGACAGCCGTACGAGCAGTACTTC. It translates to CASSPGQPYEQYF.

The rearrangement uses TRBV6-2 or TRBV6-3 and TRBJ2-7, with TRBD1 identical over 10 bases. The trim removed 7 bases at V and 3 bases at J, leaving 9 bases unmatched. From germline, CDR1 is MNHEY and CDR2 SVGEGT. The length of the CDR3 is 15 residues. The CDR3 loop is CASIPIGTGDYEQYF. Written as DNA, the CDR3 is TGTGCCAGCATCCCTATTGGGACAGGGGACTACGAGCAGTACTTC.

This chain uses TRBV5-1 with TRBJ2-5, with 8 bases aligning to TRBD1. The V gene end was trimmed by 2 bases and the J gene end by 5 bases; junction bases not matched to a gene: 5. Germline CDR1 and CDR2: SGHRS and YFSETQ. The CDR3 runs 14 residues. CDR3 amino acids: CASSFGQGRETQYF. DNA for the CDR3: TGCGCCAGCAGCTTCGGACAGGGCAGGGAGACCCAGTACTTC.

With respect to this clonotype: This may stem from a read error, because a much larger clone lies one nucleotide away. The conserved phenylalanine or tryptophan is not found at the CDR3 terminus, so this likely reflects a read error. The CDR3 sequence is CASRRDRDGNQPQHY. In nucleotides, the CDR3 is TGTGCCAGCAGACGGGACAGGGATGGCAATCAGCCCCAGCATTAT. The chain joins TRBV6-5 to TRBJ1-5; 9 bases are a match to TRBD1. Germline lookup yields CDR1 MNHEY and CDR2 SVGAGI. This CDR3 comprises 15 residues. V dropped 6 bases and J dropped 2; count of bases not matched to a gene: 5.

In regard to this clonotype: A much larger clone differs from this one at a single base, so this may be a read error. The J gene is TRBJ1-2, the V gene TRBV5-1; TRBD1 aligns across 11 bases. Germline CDR1 and CDR2: SGHRS and YFSETQ. This CDR3 region has 15 residues. CDR3 DNA: TGCGCCAGCAGACTAGGACAGGGGGCTATTGATGGCCACACCTTC. Amino acids: CASRLGQGAIDGHTF.

This sequence joins TRBV6-6 and TRBJ1-3, with unresolved D. This CDR3 is 12 amino acids long. The V end lost 7 bases, the J end lost 0 bases, and 4 bases lay between the germline ends. The germline gives CDR1 MNHNY, CDR2 SVGAGI (reference sequence). CDR3 region: CASIGSGNTIYF. Written as DNA, the CDR3 is TGTGCCAGCATCGGCTCTGGAAACACCATATATTTT.

This clonotype was seen once. A read error may produce the germline difference seen at one junction end. This chain connects TRBV27 to TRBJ2-3; D ambiguous. The V gene's germline CDR1 is MNHEY and CDR2 SMNVEV (reference sequence). This CDR3 is built from 13 residues. CDR3 DNA sequence: TGTGCCAGCAGTTCTCCCCGTTATGATACACAGTATTTT. Translated, it gives CASSSPRYDTQYF.

The CDR3 loop reads CASSQDGGTGNTIYF. The CDR3 DNA reads TGCGCCAGCAGCCAAGACGGGGGTACGGGAAACACCATATATTTT. The chain joins TRBV4-3 to TRBJ1-3, with D possibly TRBD1 on 5 matching bases. Germline-derived CDR1 and CDR2 are LGHNA and YSLEER. This CDR3 comprises 15 residues. The germline V and J ends were trimmed by 0 bases and 4 bases, with 10 bases remaining between them.

This clonotype was detected a few times. The chain links TRBV11-3 to TRBJ1-1; 9 nucleotides agree with TRBD1. Germline CDR1 is SGHNT and CDR2 is YENEEA. The CDR3 is made up of 15 amino acids. J was trimmed by 7 bases and V by 5 bases; bases with no gene match: 11. CDR3: CASSRTGTGSIEAFF. DNA for the CDR3: TGTGCCAGCAGCAGGACAGGGACAGGGAGCATTGAAGCTTTCTTT.

A note on this clonotype: A much larger clone lies one base from this, so it may be a read error. This sequence joins TRBV5-4 and TRBJ2-5; D is uncertain. This CDR3 has 16 residues. The germline gives CDR1 SGHNT, CDR2 YYREEE (reference sequence). In nucleotides, the CDR3 is TGTGCCAGCTATCGAATGGACGCAGCAGACCAAGAGATCCAGTACTTC. It encodes CASYRMDAADQEIQYF.

This clonotype was seen once. CDR3 sequence: CASSLQDRNSPLHF. CDR3 DNA sequence: TGTGCCAGCAGTCTACAGGATCGTAATTCACCCCTCCACTTT. The rearrangement uses TRBV6-5 and TRBJ1-6; perhaps TRBD1 as D (5 bases). There are 14 residues in the CDR3. V lost 5 bases, J lost 6 bases, and 11 bases lay in between. Germline loops: CDR1 MNHEY, CDR2 SVGAGI.

The chain carries TRBV29-1 and TRBJ2-1, with D possibly TRBD2 on 5 matching bases. Trimming removed 6 bases from V and 9 bases from J, with 24 bases in between. The CDR3 is made up of 15 amino acids. The germline V gene has CDR1 SQVTM and CDR2 ANQGSEA. The CDR3 here is CSVILWARGPGEQFF. The DNA of the CDR3 is TGCAGCGTCATTTTGTGGGCGAGAGGGCCTGGTGAGCAGTTCTTC.

This clonotype has only one observation. A single base separates this from a much larger clone, so it may be a read error. V is TRBV21-1 and J is TRBJ2-7; the table assigns TRBD1, which was not confirmed against the DNA. TRBV21-1 is reported as a pseudogene. The CDR3 covers 15 residues. CDR3 in DNA: TGTGCCAGCAGCATACGACGGACAGGGATCGACAAGCAGTACTTC. Amino acids: CASSIRRTGIDKQYF.